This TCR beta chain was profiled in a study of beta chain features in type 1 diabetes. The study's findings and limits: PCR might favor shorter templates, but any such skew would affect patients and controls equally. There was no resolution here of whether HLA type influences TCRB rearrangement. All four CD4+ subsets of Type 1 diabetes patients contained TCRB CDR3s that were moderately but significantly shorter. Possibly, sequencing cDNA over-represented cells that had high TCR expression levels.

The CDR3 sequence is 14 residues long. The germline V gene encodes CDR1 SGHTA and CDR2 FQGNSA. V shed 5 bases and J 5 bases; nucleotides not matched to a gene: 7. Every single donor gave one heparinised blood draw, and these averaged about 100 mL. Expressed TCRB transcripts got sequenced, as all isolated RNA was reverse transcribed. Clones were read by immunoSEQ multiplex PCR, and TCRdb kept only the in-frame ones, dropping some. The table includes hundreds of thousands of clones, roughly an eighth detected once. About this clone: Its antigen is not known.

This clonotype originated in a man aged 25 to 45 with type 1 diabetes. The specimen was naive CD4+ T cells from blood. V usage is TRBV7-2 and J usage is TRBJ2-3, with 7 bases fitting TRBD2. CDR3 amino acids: CASSPGLVEDTQYF. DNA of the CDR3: TGTGCCAGCAGCCCCGGACTAGTAGAAGATACGCAGTATTTT. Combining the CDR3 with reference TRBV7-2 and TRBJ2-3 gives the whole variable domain GAGVSQSPSNKVTEKGKDVELRCDPISGHTALYWYRQSLGQGLEFLIYFQGNSAPDKSGLPSDRFSAERTGGSVSTLTIQRTQQEDSAVYLCASSPGLVEDTQYFGPGTRLTVL.